These T cell receptor beta chains were read from a single sample in a study of T-cell reconstitution after alpha-beta-depleted transplantation in children. TCRdb passed the PCR reads through MiXCR, listing each CDR3 protein once. The data show over 550,000 distinct CDR3 sequences, with roughly a tenth seen just once and less than 5% held by the top ten. This sample comprised PBMCs from the stem cell graft donor, obtained from the stem cell graft. These receptors were obtained from a human donor who donated a stem cell graft to a child with acute myeloid leukemia. The CDR3 runs from the conserved cysteine through the conserved F or W. Fields, in order: clone size, V gene, J gene, D gene, CDR3 DNA, CDR3 protein. A D gene is named only where the DNA matches it firmly. Clone size appears in some rows only: once, few, many, or a class for an expanded clone.

>many|TRBV6-2/TRBV6-3|TRBJ2-1|TRBD2
TGTGCCAGCAGTTCCCCCGGGACTAGCTCGGTCTACAATGAGCAGTTCTTC
CASSSPGTSSVYNEQFF
>many|TRBV7-2|TRBJ2-1|TRBD1
TGTGCCAGCAGCCCGTCCCGGGACAGGGCCCACAATGAGCAGTTCTTC
CASSPSRDRAHNEQFF
>many|TRBV6-5|TRBJ2-1|TRBD2
TGTGCCAGCAGTTACAATAGCGGGAGTCTTTTGGGTGAGCAGTTCTTC
CASSYNSGSLLGEQFF
>.|TRBV7-2|TRBJ1-3|.
TGTGCCAGCAGCCCGGACGGACCAGGAAACACCATATATTTT
CASSPDGPGNTIYF
>.|TRBV2|TRBJ2-1|TRBD2
TGTGCCAGCAGTGGACAGCGGGGGGTGGGGGAGCCGCCGTTCTTC
CASSGQRGVGEPPFF
>many|TRBV29-1|TRBJ2-7|.
TGCAGCGTTTACTCCAGCGGCTACGAGCAGTACTTC
CSVYSSGYEQYF
>few|TRBV2|TRBJ2-2|.
TGTGCCACCCAACCGGGACTTTCGAACACCGGGGAGCTGTTTTTT
CATQPGLSNTGELFF
>.|TRBV5-6|TRBJ1-1|.
TGTGCCAGCAGCTCGCGGGAAGGCACTGAAGCTTTCTTT
CASSSREGTEAFF
>.|TRBV20-1|TRBJ2-3|TRBD2
TGCAGTGCTAGAGATCAGCCGGGACTAGCGGTCACAGATACGCAGTATTTT
CSARDQPGLAVTDTQYF
>few|TRBV20-1|TRBJ2-7|.
TGCAGTGCTAGCGACTCATTCTACGAGCAGTACTTC
CSASDSFYEQYF
>many|TRBV20-1|TRBJ2-1|TRBD2
TGCAGTGCTAACTCAAGACTAGCGGTGGATGAGCAGTTCTTC
CSANSRLAVDEQFF
>.|TRBV20-1|TRBJ2-3|TRBD2
TGCAGTGCCCCGGGGGGAGAGACCACAGATACGCAGTATTTT
CSAPGGETTDTQYF
>.|TRBV6-6|TRBJ2-7|TRBD2
TGTGCCAGCAGTGCGGGGGGCCTGATACAGTACTTC
CASSAGGLIQYF
>.|TRBV6-5|TRBJ2-3|TRBD1
TGTGCCAGCAGTTTCCGACAGGGAGTTTCAGATACGCAGTATTTT
CASSFRQGVSDTQYF
>few|TRBV4-3|TRBJ2-4|TRBD2
TGCGCCAGCAGCCAAGAAACTAGCGGGGTGGTTAAAAACATTCAGTACTTC
CASSQETSGVVKNIQYF
>few|TRBV28|TRBJ2-7|.
TGTGCCAGCAGTTACCCCATGGGACGTGGGTCCTACGAGCAGTACTTC
CASSYPMGRGSYEQYF
>.|TRBV27|TRBJ2-1|TRBD1
TGTGCCAGCAGTTCAGGGCAGGGGGCGAGATCCTACAATGAGCAGTTCTTC
CASSSGQGARSYNEQFF
>many|TRBV6-5|TRBJ2-5|.
TGTGCCAGCAGGGGCAGGGGCAAAGAGACCCAGTACTTC
CASRGRGKETQYF
>.|TRBV9|TRBJ2-3|.
TGTGCCAGCAGCTTCACCGGCCCCCTTAGCACAGATACGCAGTATTTT
CASSFTGPLSTDTQYF
>.|TRBV11-3|TRBJ2-2|TRBD1
TGTGCCAGCAGCCCGGGCCCCGGGACAGGGAGGATCGGGGAGCTGTTTTTT
CASSPGPGTGRIGELFF
>.|TRBV7-2|TRBJ2-3|TRBD2
TGTGCCAGCAGCCCCCTCGGGACTAGTGGCTCCACAGATACGCAGTATTTT
CASSPLGTSGSTDTQYF
>many|TRBV27|TRBJ2-1|.
TGTGCCAGCAGTACCCGGGGGCAGAGCTCCTACAATGAGCAGTTCTTC
CASSTRGQSSYNEQFF
>few|TRBV5-1|TRBJ2-7|TRBD2
TGCGCCAGCAGCTGGAGCGGGGGAAGTCAGTACGAGCAGTACTTC
CASSWSGGSQYEQYF
>.|TRBV7-9|TRBJ2-3|TRBD1
TGTGCCAGCAGCCCGGCCCCGGGACAGGGCACAGATACGCAGTATTTT
CASSPAPGQGTDTQYF
>.|TRBV6-4|TRBJ2-1|TRBD1
TGTGCCAGCAGTCCCGGGACAGGGTTCGGTGAGCAGTTCTTC
CASSPGTGFGEQFF
>.|TRBV6-4|TRBJ2-1|TRBD2
TGTGCCAGCAGTGACCCGGGACTAGCGGGAGAAAGGGCCTACAATGAGCAGTTCTTC
CASSDPGLAGERAYNEQFF
>.|TRBV12-3/TRBV12-4|TRBJ2-1|TRBD2
TGTGCCAGCACCAAGAGAGAAAGCGGGAGGGGCGTTGAGCAGTTCTTC
CASTKRESGRGVEQFF
>.|TRBV4-1|TRBJ2-7|TRBD1
TGCGCCAGCAGCCACTGGACAGGAGCCTACGAGCAGTACTTC
CASSHWTGAYEQYF
>many|TRBV28|TRBJ1-3|TRBD1
TGTGCTACAGGGGTCTCTGGAAACACCATATATTTT
CATGVSGNTIYF
>many|TRBV20-1|TRBJ2-5|TRBD2
TGCAGTACACGCGGACTAGCGGGAGCCCAACAAGAGACCCAGTACTTC
CSTRGLAGAQQETQYF
>few|TRBV25-1|TRBJ2-5|.
TGTGCCAGCAGTGAATGGGATAGACTCCAAGAGACCCAGTACTTC
CASSEWDRLQETQYF
>many|TRBV4-3|TRBJ2-1|TRBD2
TGCGCCAGCAGCCAAGGGACTAGCGGGAGGAGAGTCCATGATGAGCAGTTCTTC
CASSQGTSGRRVHDEQFF
>.|TRBV7-2|TRBJ1-1|.
TGTGCCAGCAGCTTGGGGCCCACGGGCGGTGAAGCTTTCTTT
CASSLGPTGGEAFF
>few|TRBV20-1|TRBJ2-2|TRBD1
TGCAGTGCTAGATCCGACAGGGCCCCGAACACCGGGGAGCTGTTTTTT
CSARSDRAPNTGELFF
>many|TRBV7-2|TRBJ2-1|.
TGTGCCAGCAGCTTAGGATTGGGGTACAATGAGCAGTTCTTC
CASSLGLGYNEQFF
>.|TRBV18|TRBJ2-1|TRBD2
TGTGCCAGCTCACCGATCGTAGCGGGAGAGCAGTTCTTC
CASSPIVAGEQFF
>.|TRBV25-1|TRBJ2-2|.
TGTGCCAGCAGGGATAACAGGGCTAACACCGGGGAGCTGTTTTTT
CASRDNRANTGELFF
>many|TRBV4-3|TRBJ2-5|TRBD2
TGCGCCAGCAGCCAAGGCATGCGGGAGGGCGGGGAGACCCAGTACTTC
CASSQGMREGGETQYF
>.|TRBV30|TRBJ2-4|.
TGTGCCTCCGAGGCCGTACCTAACCGAGGAAGCATTCAGTACTTC
CASEAVPNRGSIQYF
>.|TRBV3-1|TRBJ2-7|.
TGTGCCAGCAGCCAAGGACAGGGAGGCCACGAGCAGTACTTC
CASSQGQGGHEQYF
>many|TRBV15|TRBJ2-2|.
TGTGCCACCAGCAGAGAGAGTATGGCCGGGGAGCTGTTTTTT
CATSRESMAGELFF
>many|TRBV7-2|TRBJ2-7|.
TGTGCCAGCAGCTTAGGCCCGGGCGAGCAGTACTTC
CASSLGPGEQYF
>few|TRBV5-1|TRBJ1-4|TRBD1
TGCGCCAGCAGCGAACCAAAACAGGGGCTAGCTAATGAAAAACTGTTTTTT
CASSEPKQGLANEKLFF
>many|TRBV6-2/TRBV6-3|TRBJ2-1|.
TGTGCCAGCAGCCCCAGTGGAGGATACAATGAGCAGTTCTTC
CASSPSGGYNEQFF
>.|TRBV28|TRBJ2-7|.
TGTGCCGTCAATCCGCCCTCCGAATCCTACGAGCAGTACTTC
CAVNPPSESYEQYF
>.|TRBV30|TRBJ2-7|TRBD2
TGTGCCTGGTCGGGAGGGCCGGAAGAGCAGTACTTC
CAWSGGPEEQYF
>.|TRBV10-3|TRBJ2-2|TRBD1
TGTGCCATCAGGCTTGGACAGGGGGCGTACAACACCGGGGAGCTGTTTTTT
CAIRLGQGAYNTGELFF
>many|TRBV3-1|TRBJ2-7|.
TGTGCCAGCAGCCAATCCCACGAGCAGTACTTC
CASSQSHEQYF
>few|TRBV20-1|TRBJ1-1|.
TGCAGTGCCGGCAGGGTGAACACTGAAGCTTTCTTT
CSAGRVNTEAFF
>.|TRBV20-1|TRBJ2-7|TRBD2
TGCAGTGCTAGACCACCCAGACTAGCTGCCTACGAGCAGTACTTC
CSARPPRLAAYEQYF
>many|TRBV29-1|TRBJ2-1|TRBD2
TGCAGCGTTGGCAGACTAGCGGGCAATGAGCAGTTCTTC
CSVGRLAGNEQFF
>many|TRBV7-3|TRBJ2-3|TRBD2
TGTGCCAGCGGGGGGGGCACAGATACGCAGTATTTT
CASGGGTDTQYF